Below, 27 T cell receptor beta chains from the same sample are listed, as sequenced in a study of T cell responses to AZD1222 COVID-19 vaccine. Libraries were prepared by immunoSEQ multiplex PCR; TCRdb keeps only in-frame clonotypes and omits some of them. Of about 100,000 clones listed, 88% were seen once; the top ten hold about 1.8%. Sequenced material: peripheral blood, taken on day 0 of AZD1222 vaccination. The receptors were sampled from an adult in good health.

The chain recombines TRBV4-1 with TRBJ1-1; 8 positions agree with TRBD1. This CDR3 comprises 14 residues. Germline assignment: CDR1 MGHRA and CDR2 YSYEKL. V lost 4 bases to trimming and J lost 6 bases; unmatched junction nucleotides: 7. The DNA of the CDR3 is TGCGCCAGCAGCCCCAGGGGGCGAGGGCCTGAAGCTTTCTTT. Translating it yields CASSPRGRGPEAFF.

This clone was counted once. This chain uses TRBV4-3 with TRBJ2-7, with D possibly matching TRBD2 (6 bases). The CDR3 extends over 15 amino acids. Per the germline V gene, CDR1 is LGHNA and CDR2 is YSLEER. Trimming removed 4 bases at V and 2 bases at J, with 15 bases between. CDR3 sequence reads: CASSRYLAPAYEQYF. The CDR3, as DNA: TGCGCCAGCAGCCGCTATCTAGCGCCCGCCTACGAGCAGTACTTC.

V is TRBV3-1 (or the pseudogene TRBV3-2) and J is TRBJ2-5; D is unresolved. The CDR3 runs to 18 residues. Germline values: CDR1 LGHDT, CDR2 YNNKEL (reference sequence). Trimming removed 3 bases from V and 1 base from J, with 21 bases in between. In nucleotides, the CDR3 is TGTGCCAGCAGCCACTACCCGGGCCAAACCTTATCCCAAGAGACCCAGTACTTC. It yields the protein CASSHYPGQTLSQETQYF.

This sequence joins TRBV29-1 and TRBJ2-7; 8 positions agree with TRBD2. After removal of 4 bases from V and 2 bases from J, the junction contained 7 bases not matched to a gene. The CDR3 has 14 residues. Germline-derived CDR1 and CDR2 are SQVTM and ANQGSEA. The CDR3 protein is CSVAAGGPPYEQYF. DNA for the CDR3: TGCAGCGTTGCGGCGGGAGGCCCTCCCTACGAGCAGTACTTC.

The sample holds one count of this clone. This rearrangement joins TRBV2 to TRBJ2-7; TRBD1 or TRBD2 may be the D gene (5 bases each). V dropped 4 bases and J dropped 2 bases, with 12 bases sitting between them. The CDR3 runs 14 residues. Germline V gene lookup returns CDR1 SNHLY and CDR2 FYNNEI. The CDR3 spells CASSVYRGAYEQYF. CDR3 nucleotides: TGTGCCAGCAGTGTGTACAGAGGGGCCTACGAGCAGTACTTC.

The chain uses TRBV19 and TRBJ2-5, with a weak D call TRBD2 (6 bases). The CDR3 is 18 amino acids. The germline V gene has CDR1 LNHDA and CDR2 SQIVND (reference sequence). The V gene lost 0 bases and the J gene lost 5 bases, with 22 bases spanning the gap. The CDR3 region is CASSIDPAVAGRRETQYF. CDR3 DNA sequence: TGTGCCAGTAGTATAGATCCCGCGGTTGCGGGGAGAAGGGAGACCCAGTACTTC.

The CDR3 region has the DNA TGTGCCAGCAGTCCAACTAGCGGGAACTCCTACGAGCAGTACTTC. Its protein product is CASSPTSGNSYEQYF. The chain links TRBV11-3 to TRBJ2-7; 10 bases fit TRBD2. The trim removed 6 bases at V and 0 bases at J, leaving 5 bases unmatched. Germline V gene sequence: CDR1 SGHNT, CDR2 YENEEA. The length of the CDR3 is 15 residues.

In its sample, this clone was seen once. The rearrangement links TRBV30 to TRBJ1-1; 9 bases match TRBD1. Germline V gene lookup returns CDR1 GTSNPN and CDR2 SVGIG (reference sequence). Germline trimming cut 4 bases from V and 1 base from J; bases unmatched to any gene: 4. This CDR3 comprises 14 residues. The CDR3 here is CAWNPGQGNTEAFF. The DNA of the CDR3 is TGTGCCTGGAATCCGGGACAGGGGAACACTGAAGCTTTCTTT.

The chain employs TRBV7-2 and TRBJ2-1; the match to TRBD2 covers 8 bases. Per the germline V gene, CDR1 is SGHTA and CDR2 is FQGNSA. V dropped 3 bases and J dropped 12; count of bases not matched to a gene: 7. The CDR3 has 13 amino acids. CDR3 in amino acids: CASSLDRTSSQFF. CDR3 sequence (DNA): TGTGCCAGCAGCTTGGACCGGACTAGCTCGCAGTTCTTC.

V usage is TRBV7-2 and J usage is TRBJ1-1; D remains ambiguous. Between the trimmed V and J ends, which lost 5 bases and 1 base, there was a span of 8 bases. The V gene's germline CDR1 is SGHTA and CDR2 FQGNSA. The CDR3 runs 13 residues. This CDR3 reads CASSRSGNTEAFF. The CDR3 nucleotides read TGTGCCAGCAGCCGATCAGGGAACACTGAAGCTTTCTTT. The full variable domain, completed using reference TRBV7-2 and TRBJ1-1, is GAGVSQSPSNKVTEKGKDVELRCDPISGHTALYWYRQSLGQGLEFLIYFQGNSAPDKSGLPSDRFSAERTGGSVSTLTIQRTQQEDSAVYLCASSRSGNTEAFFGQGTRLTVV.

The sample holds one count of this clone. V and J are TRBV7-2 and TRBJ1-6; 9 bases match TRBD1. Germline trimming cut 5 bases from V and 9 bases from J; bases unmatched to any gene: 8. The CDR3 extends over 15 amino acids. Germline CDR1 is SGHTA and CDR2 is FQGNSA. In DNA form, the CDR3 reads TGTGCCAGCAGCCCTCGACAGGGGGAAAGTTCACCCCTCCACTTT. It yields the protein CASSPRQGESSPLHF.

The chain recombines TRBV5-1 with TRBJ1-6; D uncertain. Germline CDR1 and CDR2: SGHRS and YFSETQ. Trimming took off 0 bases at V and 4 bases at J, with 11 bases between the two ends. The length of the CDR3 is 16 residues. CDR3 sequence: CASSLVPQVYNSPLHF. Here the CDR3 DNA reads TGCGCCAGCAGCTTGGTTCCTCAGGTTTATAATTCACCCCTCCACTTT.

V usage is TRBV7-9 and J usage is TRBJ1-6; 9 positions match TRBD1. This CDR3 has 16 residues. Trimming removed 2 bases from V and 10 bases from J; junction bases left unmatched: 9. The germline V gene encodes CDR1 SEHNR and CDR2 FQNEAQ (reference sequence). CDR3 sequence reads: CASSLPPGQGGSPLHF. In nucleotides, the CDR3 is TGTGCCAGCAGCTTACCCCCGGGACAGGGTGGATCACCCCTCCACTTT. Drawing the rest from reference TRBV7-9 and TRBJ1-6, the complete variable domain is DTGVSQNPRHKITKRGQNVTFRCDPISEHNRLYWYRQTLGQGPEFLTYFQNEAQLEKSRLLSDRFSAERPKGSFSTLEIQRTEQGDSAMYLCASSLPPGQGGSPLHFGNGTRLTVT.

The rearrangement joins TRBV11-3 to TRBJ2-1; D perhaps matches TRBD2 (5 bases). Germline CDR1 and CDR2: SGHNT and YENEEA. The germline V and J ends were trimmed by 6 bases and 4 bases, with 16 bases remaining between them. CDR3 size: 15 residues. The CDR3 loop reads CASRDTRNGYNEQFF. The DNA of the CDR3 is TGTGCCAGCAGGGATACTAGAAATGGGTACAATGAGCAGTTCTTC.

The chain employs TRBV10-1 and TRBJ1-6; 7 nucleotides agree with TRBD1. The CDR3 has 14 residues. Germline CDR1 is WNHNN and CDR2 is SYGVQD (reference sequence). Unmatched junction bases numbered 0, after V lost 2 bases and J lost 5 bases. DNA for the CDR3: TGCGCCAGCAGTGAGGACAGGGATAATTCACCCCTCCACTTT. It encodes CASSEDRDNSPLHF.

The chain recombines TRBV2 with TRBJ1-2, with 9 bases fitting TRBD1. This CDR3 comprises 15 residues. V was clipped by 5 bases and J by 6 bases; unmatched bases: 10. Germline CDR1 and CDR2: SNHLY and FYNNEI. CDR3 in amino acids: CASSTERDRANGYTF. The CDR3 DNA sequence: TGTGCCAGCAGTACGGAAAGGGACAGGGCGAATGGCTACACCTTC.

This clone was seen just once. The chain carries TRBV5-4 and TRBJ1-6, with D hard to call. V dropped 0 bases and J dropped 8 bases, with 6 bases sitting between them. This CDR3 region has 13 residues. CDR1 and CDR2 (germline): SGHNT, YYREEE (reference sequence). The CDR3 loop is CASSLDGYSPLHF. CDR3 bases: TGTGCCAGCAGCTTGGACGGCTATTCACCCCTCCACTTT.

The chain couples TRBV3-1 (or the pseudogene TRBV3-2) to TRBJ1-3, with a possible D match to TRBD1 (5 bases). The ends were cut back, 0 bases at V and 7 bases at J, with 13 bases in the middle. The CDR3 length is 15 residues. The germline gives CDR1 LGHDT, CDR2 YNNKEL (reference sequence). CDR3 region: CASSQDGRGVNTIYF. DNA of the CDR3: TGTGCCAGCAGCCAAGATGGGCGAGGGGTGAACACCATATATTTT.

The V gene is TRBV5-8, the J gene TRBJ2-7, with D maybe TRBD1 (5 bases). Trimming took off 7 bases at V and 4 bases at J, with 18 bases between the two ends. The CDR3 extends over 14 amino acids. Germline CDR1 SGHTS, CDR2 YDEGEE. CDR3 loop: CASGRKQGLYEQYF. Here the CDR3 DNA reads TGTGCCAGCGGCCGGAAGCAGGGATTGTACGAGCAGTACTTC. The variable domain in full, with the rest retrieved from reference TRBV5-8 and TRBJ2-7, is EAGVTQSPTHLIKTRGQQATLRCSPISGHTSVYWYQQALGLGLQFLLWYDEGEERNRGNFPPRFSGRQFPNYSSELNVNALELEDSALYLCASGRKQGLYEQYFGPGTRLTVT.

This rearrangement joins TRBV28 to TRBJ1-4; possibly TRBD1 for D (5 bases). Germline CDR1 reads MDHEN; CDR2 reads SYDVKM. The CDR3 has 14 amino acids. Between the trimmed V and J ends, which lost 5 bases and 8 bases, there was a span of 15 bases. The CDR3: CASSLGQGWEKLFF. DNA of the CDR3: TGTGCCAGCAGTCTCGGGCAGGGCTGGGAAAAACTGTTTTTT.

The V and J genes are TRBV30 and TRBJ2-2, with TRBD2 matching 8 bases. This CDR3 is 14 amino acids long. The trim removed 0 bases at V and 5 bases at J, leaving 2 bases unmatched. Looked up from germline, CDR1 is GTSNPN and CDR2 is SVGIG (reference sequence). CDR3 coding DNA: TGTGCCTGGAGTGTAACGGGAGGGACCGGGGAGCTGTTTTTT. Its protein is CAWSVTGGTGELFF.

This clone was detected only once. The chain uses TRBV2 and TRBJ1-1; 7 bases map to TRBD1. The CDR3 sequence is 17 residues long. The V and J ends lost 5 bases and 3 bases, in that order; junction bases with no gene match: 15. Germline CDR1 SNHLY, CDR2 FYNNEI. In nucleotides, the CDR3 is TGTGCCAGCAGTCAGTTTGGGACAGCCGTAAGGGACACTGAAGCTTTCTTT. Residues: CASSQFGTAVRDTEAFF.

This chain joins TRBV30 and TRBJ1-2; 8 bases are shared with TRBD1. V was clipped by 2 bases and J by 4 bases; unmatched bases: 6. The CDR3 loop spans 14 amino acids. Germline V gene lookup returns CDR1 GTSNPN and CDR2 SVGIG (reference sequence). CDR3: CAWSTRQGTYGYTF. DNA for the CDR3: TGTGCCTGGAGTACTCGACAGGGGACCTATGGCTACACCTTC. Together with reference TRBV30 and TRBJ1-2, the CDR3 gives the full variable domain: SQTIHQWPATLVQPVGSPLSLECTVEGTSNPNLYWYRQAAGRGLQLLFYSVGIGQISSEVPQNLSASRPQDRQFILSSKKLLLSDSGFYLCAWSTRQGTYGYTFGSGTRLTVV.

The chain couples TRBV3-1 (or the pseudogene TRBV3-2) to TRBJ2-7; D unresolved. The CDR3 totals 12 residues. The V and J ends lost 3 bases and 0 bases respectively, with 3 bases between them. Germline V gene sequence: CDR1 LGHDT, CDR2 YNNKEL (reference sequence). Here the CDR3 reads CASSHDSYEQYF. Written as DNA, the CDR3 is TGTGCCAGCAGCCATGACTCCTACGAGCAGTACTTC.

The rearrangement links TRBV14 to TRBJ2-2; tentative D call: TRBD1 (5 bases). This CDR3 has 13 residues. Trimming removed 4 bases at V and 4 bases at J, with 7 bases between. The germline gives CDR1 SGHDN, CDR2 FVKESK. CDR3 amino acids: CASSPTVTGELFF. CDR3 bases: TGTGCCAGCAGCCCGACAGTCACCGGGGAGCTGTTTTTT.

This rearrangement joins TRBV10-3 to TRBJ2-5, with no clear D. Germline-derived CDR1 and CDR2 are ENHRY and SYGVKD. V was shortened by 7 bases and J by 0 bases, with 12 bases between the two germline ends. There are 14 residues in the CDR3. CDR3 residues: CAIKDGVNQETQYF. DNA for the CDR3: TGTGCCATCAAGGATGGAGTTAACCAAGAGACCCAGTACTTC.

The chain carries TRBV4-2 and TRBJ2-7; 14 bases fit TRBD2. The V gene end was trimmed by 4 bases and the J gene end by 3 bases; junction bases not matched to a gene: 8. This CDR3 region has 17 residues. Germline CDR1 LGHNA, CDR2 YNFKEQ. The CDR3 loop is CASSLGPGTSGSYEQYF. For the CDR3, the DNA is TGTGCCAGCAGCCTCGGTCCCGGGACTAGCGGGAGCTACGAGCAGTACTTC.